This T cell receptor beta chain stems from a study of cytomegalovirus exposure and HLA in healthy donors. The PCR used 60 Vbeta and 13 Jbeta primers. Repertoires were generated with immunoSEQ multiplex PCR, while TCRdb's copy carries only in-frame clones and drops some. This table holds 70,000 or so clones, 68% found once. V gave up 6 bases and J gave up 6 bases; unmatched junction bases: 6. The germline CDR1 and CDR2 sequences are SGHVS and FQNEAQ. The CDR3 loop spans 13 amino acids. The chain joins TRBV7-8 to TRBJ1-2, with TRBD1 matching 8 bases. This clonotype was obtained from a woman aged 30 to 39 in good health and CMV-seronegative. The specimen was PBMCs. The CDR3 loop is CASRAGGANGYTF. The CDR3 region has the DNA TGTGCCAGCAGGGCAGGGGGCGCAAATGGCTACACCTTC.